These 9 T cell receptor beta chains were all obtained from the same sample, sequenced in a study of vaccination and CD4 T cells after COVID-19. The Oncomine TCR Beta short-read assay was applied to DNA of cultured CD4+ T cells. One entry per CDR3 protein, called by TCRdb with MiXCR from the PCR reads. Of some 21,000 distinct CDR3 sequences in the sample, 40% to 50% are singletons; the top ten hold roughly 9%. Noted treatment: roughly nine-day PBMC culture with coronavirus spike peptide pools or control peptides (ViraFEST assay). Antigens for these TCRs are unknown. Specimen: CD4+ T cells from blood, cultured in vitro. These receptors originate from a human donor who had recovered from COVID-19.

The rearrangement uses TRBV20-1 and TRBJ1-1; possibly TRBD1 for D (5 bases). CDR1 and CDR2 (germline): DFQATT, SNEGSKA (reference sequence). This CDR3 is built from 14 residues. V was cut by 6 bases and J by 0 bases, with 14 bases left in between. The CDR3 loop reads CSAPYRRVNTEAFF. The CDR3 nucleotides are TGCAGTGCCCCTTACAGGAGAGTGAACACTGAAGCTTTCTTT.

This sequence joins TRBV20-1 and TRBJ2-1, with TRBD2 matching over 7 bases. CDR3 length: 14 residues. Germline-derived CDR1 and CDR2 are DFQATT and SNEGSKA (reference sequence). J gave up 8 bases and V 2 bases, and 9 bases lay outside the gene matches. The CDR3 is CSARRDYPHDEQFF. In DNA form, the CDR3 reads TGCAGTGCTAGACGGGACTACCCTCACGATGAGCAGTTCTTC.

The chain joins TRBV10-3 to TRBJ2-2; TRBD2 matches 11 bases. The V segment lost 3 bases and the J segment 4 bases; nucleotides outside the gene matches: 7. Germline V gives CDR1 ENHRY, CDR2 SYGVKD. This CDR3 has 17 residues. The DNA for the CDR3 is TGTGCCATCAGTGACCTCACCGGGACTAGCGGCACCGGGGAGCTGTTTTTT. Residues: CAISDLTGTSGTGELFF.

This clonotype turned up a few times. J is TRBJ2-3 and V is TRBV7-2; D may be TRBD2 (6 bases). Trimming shortened V by 0 bases and J by 4 bases, and 11 bases separated the two germline ends. From germline, CDR1 is SGHTA and CDR2 FQGNSA. This CDR3 contains 15 residues. The CDR3 reads CASSLAAGPADTQYF. Written as DNA, the CDR3 is TGTGCCAGCAGCTTAGCGGCGGGGCCGGCAGATACGCAGTATTTT.

The rearrangement joins TRBV7-9 to TRBJ1-2; no clear D. This CDR3 is 13 amino acids long. Per germline, CDR1 SEHNR and CDR2 FQNEAQ (reference sequence). V lost 3 bases to trimming and J lost 2 bases, with 7 bases between them. The CDR3 region has the DNA TGTGCCAGCAGCTTCGGAACCAACTATGGCTACACCTTC. Protein product: CASSFGTNYGYTF. Full variable domain (outside the CDR3, taken from reference TRBV7-9 and TRBJ1-2): DTGVSQNPRHKITKRGQNVTFRCDPISEHNRLYWYRQTLGQGPEFLTYFQNEAQLEKSRLLSDRFSAERPKGSFSTLEIQRTEQGDSAMYLCASSFGTNYGYTFGSGTRLTVV.

This clonotype came up a few times. This chain connects TRBV11-3 to TRBJ2-3; no definite D call. CDR1 SGHNT and CDR2 YENEEA come from the germline V gene. The CDR3 covers 12 residues. V was shortened by 5 bases and J by 5 bases, with 8 bases between the two germline ends. CDR3 amino acids: CASSATLDTQYF. CDR3 DNA: TGTGCCAGCAGCGCTACCCTAGATACGCAGTATTTT.

In this sample, this clonotype is large. The genes are TRBV11-3 and TRBJ2-3, with TRBD1 as a possible D gene (5 bases). Germline CDR1 reads SGHNT; CDR2 reads YENEEA. This CDR3 contains 15 residues. V was shortened by 6 bases and J by 6 bases, with 19 bases between the two germline ends. This CDR3 reads CASRRGHEATDTQYF. CDR3 coding DNA: TGTGCCAGCAGACGAGGACACGAAGCAACGGATACGCAGTATTTT. The full variable domain, in which reference TRBV11-3 and TRBJ2-3 provide the parts outside the CDR3, is EAGVVQSPRYKIIEKKQPVAFWCNPISGHNTLYWYLQNLGQGPELLIRYENEEAVDDSQLPKDRFSAERLKGVDSTLKIQPAELGDSAVYLCASRRGHEATDTQYFGPGTRLTVL.

This clonotype has more than one count but fewer than ten. This chain joins TRBV27 and TRBJ1-1; no clear D gene. This CDR3 has 14 amino acids. Germline V gives CDR1 MNHEY, CDR2 SMNVEV (reference sequence). V shed 4 bases and J shed 3 bases, with 12 bases lying between them. The CDR3 region has the DNA TGTGCCAGCAGTTCCTCAGGCGGGGACACTGAAGCTTTCTTT. Protein product: CASSSSGGDTEAFF.

V gene TRBV19 combines with J gene TRBJ1-3; 7 bases are shared with TRBD1. Germline V gene lookup returns CDR1 LNHDA and CDR2 SQIVND (reference sequence). The CDR3 has 14 residues. Trimming cost V 10 bases and J 0 bases; bases outside gene matches: 6. CDR3 in DNA: TGTGCCACACGGGACAGCAGCTCTGGAAACACCATATATTTT. Encoded protein: CATRDSSSGNTIYF.